This T cell receptor (beta chain) was documented in a study of shared clonotypes between healthy human individuals (TCRdb year 2020). Notes on the research overall: A few men and a couple of women, aged 18 to 49 years, made up the cohort. For each donor, CD4 naive and CD4 memory were each given three plates, CD8 naive was given two plates, and CD8 memory was given one plate. Blood TCR repertoires of five healthy adults were deeply sequenced to estimate repertoire size and the extent of clonotype sharing between individuals. Libraries were prepared and TCR repertoires were sequenced by different laboratories using diverse techniques, in order to increase sequencing depth and limit assay-specific biases. Between about 0.85 and 10 billion PBMCs per donor were obtained by leukapheresis. The investigation overall reported the following: Sampling was restricted to blood, and TCR repertoires in tissues likely differ from the TCR repertoires found in blood. Rarefaction of sorted-subset datasets indicated incomplete sequencing despite the large sequencing depth. The genetic and exposure-history diversity represented was limited by the small number of donors. Naive subsets generally had larger estimated clonotype richness than memory subsets. Compared with non-shared clonotypes, the clonotypes found in all four sorted-subset donors had higher generation probabilities. Across four donors, 4.5% to 6.5% of naive CD4, more than 3% of naive CD8, around 2.5% of memory CD4, and approximately 0.42% of memory CD8 clonotypes were shared. Based on pairwise subsampling, the degree of clonotype sharing among donors was expected to be affected by sequencing depth.

Concerning this clone itself: Its antigen is unknown. No base quality values were provided; no much bigger clone lies one nucleotide off.

CD8 naive samples consisted of CD45RO-negative cells that were positively selected for CCR7, yielding a CD45RA+CCR7+ population without TemRA cells. Donors were healthy HIV-negative adults with no recently reported acute infections or vaccinations. Only Caucasian adults living in Nashville, Tennessee, USA were represented among the donors. After blood collection by leukapheresis, PBMCs were isolated using Ficoll-Histopaque density gradient centrifugation and then cryopreserved in the vapor phase of liquid nitrogen. Analytical flow cytometry was used to check the purity and quantity of each magnetically sorted T cell population. Each sorted fraction had its genomic DNA isolated and then quantified by UV absorbance on a Nanodrop 2000c. Using the deep immunoSEQ assay, TCR CDR3 regions were amplified from genomic DNA by multiplex PCR. Extracted genomic DNA from each cell subset was distributed evenly across all wells of several immunoSEQ 96-well plates, and each plate was treated as a replicate. For sorted subsets, roughly 200 ng genomic DNA, equal to 30,000 or so T cell genomes, was loaded into each replicate PCR. The purified libraries were quantified using a Qubit 3.0 fluorometer, sized with a Bioanalyzer 2100, and then quantified again using the KAPA Library Quantification kit. Each immunoSEQ 96-well plate was sequenced on its own single-read 150-cycle Illumina NextSeq 550 flow cell. Per the authors' processing: Because the immunoSEQ output held only junctional sequences and lacked quality scores, the filtering could not match the filtering applied to full-length reads. To assign V/J genes and CDR3, sequences were annotated against IMGT germline references using PyIR, a Python wrapper for IgBLAST v1.9. Any read was removed if the V/J assignment was weak (E-value above 1e-6), the CDR3 was missing, or the read contained stop codons, out-of-frame junctions, or ambiguous translated residues. V3J clonotypes were defined by identical inferred V gene, J gene, and CDR3 amino acid sequence. Percentage overlap between repertoires was calculated by dividing the number of shared unique clonotypes by the size of the smaller repertoire. Three approaches were used to assess repertoire richness: RTK rarefaction, the Chao1 estimator, and Recon v2.1 estimates of unobserved clonotypes. Generation probabilities for all TCRbeta clonotypes obtained by the gDNA method from a handful of donors were computed using OLGA. TCRdb limited this immuneACCESS table to in-frame rearrangements with V and J called. A share of clones is missing; checked studies link under half to unresolved V genes, and the rest is unexplained. Clonal size and the V and J genes are those of that table, whereas D and trimming came from the DNA. This sample comprises about 2.1 million clones, 90% to 95% of them detected only once. The ten largest clones capture 1.5% to 2% of the sample.

V sheds 2 bases and J sheds 3 bases, leaving 17 bases between their ends. Counted from cysteine to phenylalanine, this CDR3 has 16 amino acids. Here the CDR3 DNA is all that survives: 48 bases in frame from base 1. The germline V gene encodes CDR1 MNHEY and CDR2 SVGAGI. The chain is made from TRBV6-5 and TRBJ2-7; tentative D gene TRBD2, with 5 bases matching. This TCR came from a man younger than 35 in good health. Some clones in this sample may be carry-over from other donors' samples. The sequenced sample was naive CD8+ T cells from PBMCs. This specimen's cell subset or site label, interpreted: CD45RA+CCR7+. Here is the DNA: TGTGCCAGCAGTTACCCCGGGGAGCGGCCCATCTACGAGCAGTACTTC. Its product reads: CASSYPGERPIYEQYF.